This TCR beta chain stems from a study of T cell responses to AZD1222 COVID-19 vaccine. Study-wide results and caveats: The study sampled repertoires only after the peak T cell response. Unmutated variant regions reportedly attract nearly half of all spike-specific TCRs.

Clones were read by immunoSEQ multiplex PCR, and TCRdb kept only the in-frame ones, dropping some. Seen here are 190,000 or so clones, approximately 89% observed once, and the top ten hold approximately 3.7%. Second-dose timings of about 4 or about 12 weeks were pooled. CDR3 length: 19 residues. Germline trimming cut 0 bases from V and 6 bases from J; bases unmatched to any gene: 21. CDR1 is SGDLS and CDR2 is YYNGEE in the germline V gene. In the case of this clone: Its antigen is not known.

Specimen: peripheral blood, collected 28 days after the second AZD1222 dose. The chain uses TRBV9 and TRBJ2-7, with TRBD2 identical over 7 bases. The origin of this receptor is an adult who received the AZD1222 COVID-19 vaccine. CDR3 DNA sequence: TGTGCCAGCAGCGTAGATGTTGGGGGAGGGCACCGGCGGATAGGCGAGCAGTACTTC. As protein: CASSVDVGGGHRRIGEQYF.